This TCR beta chain comes out of a study of CDR3 diversity in severe acne. The germline V gene encodes CDR1 SGHAT and CDR2 FQNNGV. The CDR3 covers 18 residues. Trimming shortened V by 1 base and J by 0 bases, and 18 bases separated the two germline ends. A single record per CDR3 protein comes from TCRdb applying MiXCR to the PCR reads. In the table there are roughly 93,000 distinct CDR3 sequences, 49% of which are singletons. The rearrangement joins TRBV11-2 to TRBJ1-2, with D perhaps matching TRBD1 (6 bases). The clonotype was recovered from a male donor with severe acne vulgaris. The sample was blood. CDR3 sequence (DNA): TGTGCCAGCAGCTTAGTTAAGCGACAGGACGGGGCTAACTATGGCTACACCTTC. Protein: CASSLVKRQDGANYGYTF.